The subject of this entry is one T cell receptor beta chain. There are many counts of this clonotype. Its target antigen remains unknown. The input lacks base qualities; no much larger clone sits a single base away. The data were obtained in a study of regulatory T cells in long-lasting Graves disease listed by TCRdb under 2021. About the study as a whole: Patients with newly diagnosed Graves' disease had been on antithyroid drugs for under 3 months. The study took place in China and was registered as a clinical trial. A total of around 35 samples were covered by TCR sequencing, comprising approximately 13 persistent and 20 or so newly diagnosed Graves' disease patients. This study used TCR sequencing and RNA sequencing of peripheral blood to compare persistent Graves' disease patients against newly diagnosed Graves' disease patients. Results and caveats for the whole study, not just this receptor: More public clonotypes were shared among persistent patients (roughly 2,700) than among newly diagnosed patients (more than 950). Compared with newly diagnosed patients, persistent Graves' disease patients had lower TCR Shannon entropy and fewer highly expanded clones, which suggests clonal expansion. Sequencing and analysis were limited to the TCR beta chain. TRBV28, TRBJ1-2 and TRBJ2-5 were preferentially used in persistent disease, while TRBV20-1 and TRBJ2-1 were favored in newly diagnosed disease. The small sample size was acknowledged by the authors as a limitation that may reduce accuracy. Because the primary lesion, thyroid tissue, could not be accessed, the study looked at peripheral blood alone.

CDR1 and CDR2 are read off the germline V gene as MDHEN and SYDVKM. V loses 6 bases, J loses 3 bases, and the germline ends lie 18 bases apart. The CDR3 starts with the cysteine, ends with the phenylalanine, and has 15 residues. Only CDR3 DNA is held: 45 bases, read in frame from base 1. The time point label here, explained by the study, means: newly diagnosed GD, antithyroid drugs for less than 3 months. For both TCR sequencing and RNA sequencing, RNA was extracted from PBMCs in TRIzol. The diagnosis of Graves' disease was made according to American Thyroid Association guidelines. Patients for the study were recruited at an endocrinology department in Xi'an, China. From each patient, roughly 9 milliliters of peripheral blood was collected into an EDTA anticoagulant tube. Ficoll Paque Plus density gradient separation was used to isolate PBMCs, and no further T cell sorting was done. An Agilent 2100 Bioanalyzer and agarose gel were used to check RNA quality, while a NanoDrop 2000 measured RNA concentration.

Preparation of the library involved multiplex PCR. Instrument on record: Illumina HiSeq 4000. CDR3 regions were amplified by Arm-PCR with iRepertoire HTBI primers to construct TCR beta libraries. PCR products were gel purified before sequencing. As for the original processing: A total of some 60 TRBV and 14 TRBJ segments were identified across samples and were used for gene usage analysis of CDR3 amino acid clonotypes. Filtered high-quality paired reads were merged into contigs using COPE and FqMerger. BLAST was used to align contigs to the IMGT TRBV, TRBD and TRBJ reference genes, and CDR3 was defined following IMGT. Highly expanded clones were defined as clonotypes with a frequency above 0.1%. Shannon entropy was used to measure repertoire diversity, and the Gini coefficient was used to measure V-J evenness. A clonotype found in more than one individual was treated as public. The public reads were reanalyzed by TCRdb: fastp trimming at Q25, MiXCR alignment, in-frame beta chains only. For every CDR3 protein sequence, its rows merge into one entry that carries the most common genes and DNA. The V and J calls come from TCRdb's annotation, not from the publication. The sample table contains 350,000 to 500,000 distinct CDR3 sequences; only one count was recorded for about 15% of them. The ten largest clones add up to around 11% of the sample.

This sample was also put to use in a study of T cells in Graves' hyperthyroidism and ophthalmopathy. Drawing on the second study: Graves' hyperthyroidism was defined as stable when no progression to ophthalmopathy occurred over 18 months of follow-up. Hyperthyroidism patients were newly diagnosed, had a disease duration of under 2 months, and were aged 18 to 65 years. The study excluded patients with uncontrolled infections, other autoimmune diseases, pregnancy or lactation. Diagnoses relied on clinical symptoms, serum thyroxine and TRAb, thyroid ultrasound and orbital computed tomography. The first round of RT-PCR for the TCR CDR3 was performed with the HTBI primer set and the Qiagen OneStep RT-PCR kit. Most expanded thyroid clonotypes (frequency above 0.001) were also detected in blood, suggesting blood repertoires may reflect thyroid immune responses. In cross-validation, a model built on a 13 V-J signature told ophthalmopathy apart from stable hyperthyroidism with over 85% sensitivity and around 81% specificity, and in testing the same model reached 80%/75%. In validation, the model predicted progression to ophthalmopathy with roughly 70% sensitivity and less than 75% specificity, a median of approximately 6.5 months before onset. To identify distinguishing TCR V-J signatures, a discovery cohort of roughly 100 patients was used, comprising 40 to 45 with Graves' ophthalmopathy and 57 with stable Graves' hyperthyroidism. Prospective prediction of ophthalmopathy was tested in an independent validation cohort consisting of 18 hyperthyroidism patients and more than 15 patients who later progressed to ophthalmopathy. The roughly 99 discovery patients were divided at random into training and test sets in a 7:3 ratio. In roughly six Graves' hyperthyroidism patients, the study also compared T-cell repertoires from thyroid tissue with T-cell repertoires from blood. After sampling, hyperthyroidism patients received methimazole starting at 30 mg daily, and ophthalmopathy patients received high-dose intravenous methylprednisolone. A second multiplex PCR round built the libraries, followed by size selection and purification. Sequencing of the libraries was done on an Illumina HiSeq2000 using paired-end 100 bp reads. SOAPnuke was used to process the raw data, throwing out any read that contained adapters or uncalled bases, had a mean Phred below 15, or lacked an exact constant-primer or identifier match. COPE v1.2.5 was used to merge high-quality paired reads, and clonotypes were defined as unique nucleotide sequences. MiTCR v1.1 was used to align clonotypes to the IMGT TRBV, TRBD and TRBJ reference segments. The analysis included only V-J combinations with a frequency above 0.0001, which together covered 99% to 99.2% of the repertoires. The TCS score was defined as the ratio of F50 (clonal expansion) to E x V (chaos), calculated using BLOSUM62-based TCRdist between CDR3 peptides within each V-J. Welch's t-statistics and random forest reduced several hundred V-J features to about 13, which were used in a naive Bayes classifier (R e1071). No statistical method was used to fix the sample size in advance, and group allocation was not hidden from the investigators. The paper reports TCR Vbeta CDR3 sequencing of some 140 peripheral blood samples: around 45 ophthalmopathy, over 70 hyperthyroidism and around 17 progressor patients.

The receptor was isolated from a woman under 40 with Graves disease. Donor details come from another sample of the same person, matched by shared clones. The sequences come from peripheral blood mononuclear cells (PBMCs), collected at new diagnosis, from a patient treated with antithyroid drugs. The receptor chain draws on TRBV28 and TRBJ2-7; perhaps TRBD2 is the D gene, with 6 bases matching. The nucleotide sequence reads TGTGCCAGCAGACCTCCCCGGCGGGACGGCTACGAGCAGTACTTC. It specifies CASRPPRRDGYEQYF. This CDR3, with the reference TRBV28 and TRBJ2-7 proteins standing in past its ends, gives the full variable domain DVKVTQSSRYLVKRTGEKVFLECVQDMDHENMFWYRQDPGLGLRLIYFSYDVKMKEKGDIPEGYSVSREKKERFSLILESASTNQTSMYLCASRPPRRDGYEQYFGPGTRLTVT.